The 32 T cell receptor beta chains below were found in one sample sequenced in a study of blood T cell repertoires in COVID-19. TCRdb keeps only in-frame clones here, not all; method: immunoSEQ multiplex PCR. The sample holds tens of thousands of clones, about nine tenths seen once. Source material: peripheral blood. The source is a woman aged 50 to 60 with active or convalescent COVID-19.

V is TRBV10-2 and J is TRBJ1-1, with D unclear. The germline gives CDR1 WSHSY, CDR2 SAAADI. V shed 3 bases and J shed 4 bases, with 9 bases lying between them. The CDR3 spans 13 residues. The CDR3 protein is CASSDEVITEAFF. CDR3 nucleotide sequence: TGCGCCAGCAGTGATGAGGTAATCACTGAAGCTTTCTTT.

The CDR3 DNA reads as TGTGCCAGCAGCTTGGCTAGCCTAGCGGGGGGGCTGGAGACCCAGTACTTC. Its translation: CASSLASLAGGLETQYF. The rearrangement joins TRBV7-2 to TRBJ2-5, with TRBD2 matching over 12 bases. J lost 5 bases, V lost 3 bases, and 10 bases had no gene match. This CDR3 is built from 17 residues. Germline assignment: CDR1 SGHTA and CDR2 FQGNSA.

V usage is TRBV7-9 and J usage is TRBJ2-3; 9 bases fit TRBD2. Germline lookup yields CDR1 SEHNR and CDR2 FQNEAQ (reference sequence). With 4 bases clipped from V and 4 bases from J, the junction kept 9 bases outside the gene matches. CDR3 length: 16 amino acids. Here the CDR3 reads CASSYALAGRADTQYF. The CDR3 region has the DNA TGTGCCAGCAGCTACGCGCTAGCGGGGAGAGCAGATACGCAGTATTTT.

The genes are TRBV9 and TRBJ1-1; D is perhaps TRBD1 (5 bases). Germline CDR1 and CDR2: SGDLS and YYNGEE. Trimming took 4 bases from V and 3 from J, leaving 10 bases between them. This CDR3 has 13 amino acids. This CDR3 is CASSRRGDTEAFF. The CDR3 region has the DNA TGTGCCAGCAGCCGGCGGGGGGACACTGAAGCTTTCTTT.

The J gene is TRBJ1-5, the V gene TRBV19, with 8 bases aligning to TRBD1. CDR1 is LNHDA, CDR2 SQIVND, per germline (reference sequence). The ends lost 3 bases at V and 1 base at J; junction bases unmatched: 8. This CDR3 is 17 amino acids long. The CDR3 nucleotides read TGTGCCAGTAGTATGAGGTTAGGACAGGGAAGCAATCAGCCCCAGCATTTT. This translates into CASSMRLGQGSNQPQHF.

The V and J genes are TRBV5-4 and TRBJ2-1, with a tentative D call TRBD2 (7 bases). This CDR3 contains 17 residues. Germline V gene data show CDR1 as SGHNT and CDR2 as YYREEE (reference sequence). V lost 0 bases and J lost 0, with 13 bases in between. CDR3 DNA sequence: TGTGCCAGCAGCTTGGGGGGGGGCGCTAGCTCCTACAATGAGCAGTTCTTC. Protein: CASSLGGGASSYNEQFF.

The rearrangement joins TRBV5-3 to TRBJ1-5; TRBD1 matches at 9 bases. TRBV5-3 is labeled an ORF, and its function is uncertain. The CDR3 contains 14 residues. J gave up 0 bases and V 7 bases, and 2 bases lay outside the gene matches. CDR3 protein: CARGTGNSNQPQHF. CDR3 bases: TGTGCCAGAGGGACAGGGAATAGCAATCAGCCCCAGCATTTT.

A single count supports this clone. The chain employs TRBV7-2 and TRBJ2-5, with 11 bases that match TRBD2. After removal of 3 bases from V and 6 bases from J, the junction contained 9 bases not matched to a gene. Germline V lookup: CDR1 SGHTA, CDR2 FQGNSA. This CDR3 has 16 residues. CDR3 nucleotides: TGTGCCAGCAGCTTCATAACTAGCGGGGGTCCCCAGACCCAGTACTTC. It translates to CASSFITSGGPQTQYF.

The chain uses TRBV11-2 and TRBJ2-1; 9 nucleotides align to TRBD1. Germline trimming cut 5 bases from V and 8 bases from J; bases unmatched to any gene: 13. The CDR3 runs 16 residues. Germline loops: CDR1 SGHAT, CDR2 FQNNGV. In DNA, the CDR3 is TGTGCCAGCAGCGTAGGCGGACAGGGGAGGTTGGATGAGCAGTTCTTC. Translated, it gives CASSVGGQGRLDEQFF.

This clone was found once. V and J are TRBV19 and TRBJ1-3; unclear D gene. Trimming took 6 bases from V and 0 from J, leaving 9 bases between them. Germline V gene data show CDR1 as LNHDA and CDR2 as SQIVND (reference sequence). The CDR3 totals 14 residues. The CDR3 loop is CASRGVSSGNTIYF. The CDR3 bases are TGTGCCAGTAGAGGAGTTAGCTCTGGAAACACCATATATTTT.

This clone was detected once. Other DNA sequences in this sample translate to the same CDR3. This chain connects TRBV2 to TRBJ2-3; TRBD1 might be the D (5 bases). CDR1 is SNHLY and CDR2 is FYNNEI in the germline V gene. V lost 4 bases and J 6 bases, leaving 5 bases between the germline ends. The CDR3 has 11 residues. CDR3 amino acids: CASSGGDTQYF. The CDR3 DNA sequence: TGTGCCAGCAGTGGGGGCGATACGCAGTATTTT.

The gene calls are TRBV15 and TRBJ2-5, with TRBD1 as a possible D gene (5 bases). Per the germline V gene, CDR1 is LNHNV and CDR2 is YYDKDF (reference sequence). V was clipped by 2 bases and J by 0 bases, with 10 bases between them. This CDR3 is built from 15 residues. In DNA, the CDR3 is TGTGCCACCAGCAGACTAACAGGAAACCAAGAGACCCAGTACTTC. Encoded protein: CATSRLTGNQETQYF.

The chain uses TRBV5-1 and TRBJ2-2, with D tentatively TRBD2 (7 bases). The germline V gene has CDR1 SGHRS and CDR2 YFSETQ. V gave up 2 bases and J gave up 3 bases, with 17 bases separating them. CDR3 length: 17 residues. DNA of the CDR3: TGCGCCAGCAGCTTAAGTAGGGGGGGCCGTTACACCGGGGAGCTGTTTTTT. Amino acid sequence: CASSLSRGGRYTGELFF. The variable domain in full, completed from reference TRBV5-1 and TRBJ2-2, reads KAGVTQTPRYLIKTRGQQVTLSCSPISGHRSVSWYQQTPGQGLQFLFEYFSETQRNKGNFPGRFSGRQFSNSRSEMNVSTLELGDSALYLCASSLSRGGRYTGELFFGEGSRLTVL.

This clone was detected once. The chain uses TRBV19 and TRBJ1-1, with TRBD1 identical over 7 bases. The CDR3 covers 14 residues. J lost 6 bases, V lost 5 bases, and 9 bases had no gene match. Looked up from germline, CDR1 is LNHDA and CDR2 is SQIVND (reference sequence). CDR3 protein: CASSSATGYAEAFF. Here the CDR3 DNA reads TGTGCCAGTAGTTCCGCGACAGGGTATGCTGAAGCTTTCTTT.

CDR3 sequence reads: CASSSRWGELFF. The CDR3 coding sequence is TGTGCCAGCAGCTCTAGATGGGGGGAGCTGTTTTTT. The J gene is TRBJ2-2, the V gene TRBV14; D gene unclear. From germline, CDR1 is SGHDN and CDR2 FVKESK. The CDR3 consists of 12 residues. V shed 5 bases and J shed 8 bases, with 9 bases lying between them. Full variable domain (missing parts from reference TRBV14 and TRBJ2-2): EAGVTQFPSHSVIEKGQTVTLRCDPISGHDNLYWYRRVMGKEIKFLLHFVKESKQDESGMPNNRFLAERTGGTYSTLKVQPAELEDSGVYFCASSSRWGELFFGEGSRLTVL.

The chain uses TRBV29-1 and TRBJ1-5; 7 bases are shared with TRBD1. With 4 bases clipped from V and 4 bases from J, the junction kept 10 bases outside the gene matches. Germline V lookup: CDR1 SQVTM, CDR2 ANQGSEA. The CDR3 loop spans 15 amino acids. The CDR3 DNA is TGCAGCGTTGCACAGGGGACCAGCGGGAATCAGCCCCAGCATTTT. Translated: CSVAQGTSGNQPQHF.

The chain combines TRBV29-1 with TRBJ2-7, with 11 bases aligning to TRBD2. Germline-derived CDR1 and CDR2 are SQVTM and ANQGSEA. This CDR3 is 14 amino acids long. J lost 6 bases, V lost 1 base, and 5 bases had no gene match. The CDR3: CSVEVGGTSGEQYF. Written as DNA, the CDR3 is TGCAGCGTTGAAGTGGGGGGGACTAGCGGCGAGCAGTACTTC.

This clone appeared a few times. The chain links TRBV4-3 to TRBJ2-1; TRBD2 matches at 10 bases. This CDR3 has 15 residues. Germline values: CDR1 LGHNA, CDR2 YSLEER. The ends lost 4 bases at V and 8 bases at J; junction bases unmatched: 8. CDR3 in amino acids: CASSPSGGASHEQFF. The DNA for the CDR3 is TGCGCCAGCAGCCCTAGCGGGGGTGCGTCCCATGAGCAGTTCTTC.

This clone has just a few counts. The chain uses TRBV30 and TRBJ1-2, with TRBD1 as a possible D gene (6 bases). CDR3 length: 12 residues. Trimming took off 8 bases at V and 6 bases at J, with 16 bases between the two ends. Germline CDR1 is GTSNPN and CDR2 is SVGIG (reference sequence). This chain's CDR3 is CARDKRGNGYTF. The CDR3, as DNA: TGTGCCCGTGACAAGAGGGGGAATGGCTACACCTTC.

A few counts support this clone. The genes are TRBV19 and TRBJ2-3, with 7 bases that match TRBD1. The CDR3 is 15 amino acids. J lost 0 bases, V lost 7 bases, and 7 bases had no gene match. Germline V lookup: CDR1 LNHDA, CDR2 SQIVND (reference sequence). The CDR3 sequence is CASTTGAASTDTQYF. CDR3 nucleotides: TGTGCCAGTACCACAGGGGCGGCTAGCACAGATACGCAGTATTTT.

This chain connects TRBV21-1 to TRBJ2-7; TRBD1 is the table's D call and was not checked against the DNA. TRBV21-1 is a pseudogene segment. The CDR3 length is 15 residues. CDR3 sequence: CASSTQGQGRDEQYF. The CDR3 coding sequence is TGTGCCAGCAGCACCCAAGGGCAGGGGCGCGACGAGCAGTACTTC.

This chain uses TRBV13 with TRBJ2-2; 11 bases map to TRBD1. The CDR3 runs 16 residues. V shed 5 bases, J shed 5 bases, and the junction held 7 bases outside the gene matches. In germline, CDR1 is PRHDT, CDR2 FYEKMQ (reference sequence). The CDR3 DNA follows: TGTGCCAGCAGCCTCAGGACAGGGGGCAGGACCGGGGAGCTGTTTTTT. It encodes CASSLRTGGRTGELFF.

The CDR3 region is CASSSETGSGTQYF. In nucleotides, the CDR3 is TGTGCCAGCAGCTCCGAGACAGGTTCAGGGACCCAGTACTTC. The gene calls are TRBV7-3 and TRBJ2-5, with D maybe TRBD1 (6 bases). Trimming pared 4 bases from V and 7 bases from J, leaving 16 bases between. The CDR3 loop spans 14 amino acids. Germline lookup yields CDR1 SGHTA and CDR2 FQGTGA. Filled out from reference TRBV7-3 and TRBJ2-5, the complete variable domain reads GAGVSQTPSNKVTEKGKYVELRCDPISGHTALYWYRQSLGQGPEFLIYFQGTGAADDSGLPNDRFFAVRPEGSVSTLKIQRTERGDSAVYLCASSSETGSGTQYFGPGTRLLVL.

The chain links TRBV6-6 to TRBJ2-3; D unresolved. Germline CDR1 MNHNY, CDR2 SVGAGI (reference sequence). CDR3 length: 13 amino acids. The germline V and J ends were trimmed by 6 bases and 0 bases, with 7 bases remaining between them. The CDR3 protein is CASRSLSTDTQYF. For the CDR3, the DNA is TGTGCCAGCAGGTCCTTAAGCACAGATACGCAGTATTTT.

This chain links TRBV7-9 with TRBJ1-2; TRBD1 aligns across 8 bases. This CDR3 region has 14 residues. Germline trimming cut 3 bases from V and 8 bases from J; bases unmatched to any gene: 8. CDR1 is SEHNR, CDR2 FQNEAQ, per germline (reference sequence). The CDR3 loop is CASSFRGREGGYTF. The CDR3 DNA reads as TGTGCCAGCAGCTTCAGGGGGCGAGAGGGCGGCTACACCTTC.

About this clone itself: The junction does not match germline at one end; this may be a read error. The V call is TRBV5-6, the J call TRBJ2-7, with D possibly TRBD2 on 6 matching bases. CDR3 length equals 14 residues. CDR1 is SGHDT, CDR2 YYEEEE, per germline. The CDR3 nucleotides read TGTGCCAGCAGCCCACCTGGAGGGACCAGCCTCCGGGACTTC. Translation: CASSPPGGTSLRDF.

The rearrangement links TRBV10-3 to TRBJ1-1, with unresolved D. This CDR3 spans 13 amino acids. Between the trimmed V and J ends, which lost 0 bases and 6 bases, there was a span of 8 bases. Germline loops: CDR1 ENHRY, CDR2 SYGVKD. As DNA, the CDR3 is TGTGCCATCAGTGAGTCGGGAGGGCCTGAAGCTTTCTTT. Translated, it gives CAISESGGPEAFF.

The V call is TRBV7-9, the J call TRBJ2-5, with D maybe TRBD1 (5 bases). Per the germline V gene, CDR1 is SEHNR and CDR2 is FQNEAQ (reference sequence). The CDR3 covers 13 residues. Trimming cost V 3 bases and J 5 bases, with 10 bases left between them. The CDR3 DNA reads TGTGCCAGCAGCTTCAGGGAAGGGGAGACCCAGTACTTC. Its translation is CASSFREGETQYF. Supplemented by reference TRBV7-9 and TRBJ2-5, the full variable domain reads DTGVSQNPRHKITKRGQNVTFRCDPISEHNRLYWYRQTLGQGPEFLTYFQNEAQLEKSRLLSDRFSAERPKGSFSTLEIQRTEQGDSAMYLCASSFREGETQYFGPGTRLLVL.

This clone was recorded only once. V is TRBV5-1 and J is TRBJ2-5, with D uncertain. The V gene lost 1 base and the J gene lost 0 bases, with 10 bases spanning the gap. This CDR3 has 15 residues. CDR1 SGHRS and CDR2 YFSETQ come from the germline V gene. The CDR3 DNA reads as TGCGCCAGCAGCTTGTACCCAGCGTACCAAGAGACCCAGTACTTC. It codes for CASSLYPAYQETQYF.

CDR3 sequence (DNA): TGTGCCTGGAGTGTCCAGGATTCCTACGAGCAGTACTTC. It codes for CAWSVQDSYEQYF. The gene calls are TRBV30 and TRBJ2-7; unclear D gene. V gave up 0 bases and J gave up 1 base, with 7 bases separating them. The CDR3 has 13 amino acids. Germline CDR1 is GTSNPN and CDR2 is SVGIG (reference sequence).

The J gene is TRBJ2-4, the V gene TRBV12-3 or TRBV12-4, with D maybe TRBD1 (5 bases). The V end was cut by 3 bases, the J end by 8 bases, with 11 bases between. The CDR3 totals 13 residues. The CDR3 DNA is TGTGCCAGCAGTTTGGTAGGGGTGCACATTCAGTACTTC. Encoded protein: CASSLVGVHIQYF.

The rearrangement links TRBV12-3 or TRBV12-4 to TRBJ2-3; possibly TRBD1 for D (6 bases). Trimming pared 6 bases from V and 4 bases from J, leaving 8 bases between. This CDR3 has 12 residues. As DNA, the CDR3 is TGTGCCAGCAGGACAGGTCCAGATACGCAGTATTTT. Translating gives CASRTGPDTQYF.